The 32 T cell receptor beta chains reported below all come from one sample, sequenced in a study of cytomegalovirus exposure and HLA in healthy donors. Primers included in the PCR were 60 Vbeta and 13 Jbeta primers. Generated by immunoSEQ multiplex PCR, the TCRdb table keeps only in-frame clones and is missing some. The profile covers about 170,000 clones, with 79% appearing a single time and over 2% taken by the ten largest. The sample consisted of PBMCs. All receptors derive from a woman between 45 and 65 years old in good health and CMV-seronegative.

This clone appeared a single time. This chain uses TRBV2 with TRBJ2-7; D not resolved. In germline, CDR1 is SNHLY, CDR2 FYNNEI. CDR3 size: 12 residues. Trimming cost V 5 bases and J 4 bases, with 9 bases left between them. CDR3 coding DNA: TGTGCCAGCAGTTCCGACTTTTACGAGCAGTACTTC. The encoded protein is CASSSDFYEQYF.

CDR3 sequence (DNA): TGCGCCAGCAGCCCTTACCGGGACACCCAGAACACTGAAGCTTTCTTT. Translating gives CASSPYRDTQNTEAFF. The rearrangement joins TRBV5-1 to TRBJ1-1, with a weak D call TRBD1 (6 bases). Germline lookup yields CDR1 SGHRS and CDR2 YFSETQ. The CDR3 loop spans 16 amino acids. V dropped 4 bases and J dropped 1 base, with 17 bases sitting between them.

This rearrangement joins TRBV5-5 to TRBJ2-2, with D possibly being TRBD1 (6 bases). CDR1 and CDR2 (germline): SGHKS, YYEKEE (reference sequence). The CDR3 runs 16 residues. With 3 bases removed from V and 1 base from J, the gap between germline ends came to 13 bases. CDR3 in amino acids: CASSSTGTLNTGELFF. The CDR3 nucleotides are TGTGCCAGCAGCTCTACCGGGACACTGAACACCGGGGAGCTGTTTTTT.

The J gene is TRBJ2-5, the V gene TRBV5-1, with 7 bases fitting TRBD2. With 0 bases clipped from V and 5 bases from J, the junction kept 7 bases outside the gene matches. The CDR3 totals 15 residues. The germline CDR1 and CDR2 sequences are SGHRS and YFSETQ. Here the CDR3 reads CASSLAPTSEETQYF. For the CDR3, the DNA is TGCGCCAGCAGCTTGGCCCCAACTAGCGAGGAGACCCAGTACTTC.

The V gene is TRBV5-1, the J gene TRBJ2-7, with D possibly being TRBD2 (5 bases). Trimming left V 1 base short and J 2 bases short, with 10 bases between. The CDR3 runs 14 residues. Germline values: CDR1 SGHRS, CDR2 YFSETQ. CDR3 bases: TGCGCCAGCAGCTTGCTGGGCGGGCCCTACGAGCAGTACTTC. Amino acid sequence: CASSLLGGPYEQYF.

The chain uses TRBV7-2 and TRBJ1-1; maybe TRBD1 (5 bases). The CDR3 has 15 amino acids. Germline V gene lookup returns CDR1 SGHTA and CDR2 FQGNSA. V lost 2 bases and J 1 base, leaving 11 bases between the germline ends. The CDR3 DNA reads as TGTGCCAGCAGCTTAATCGGGGGACCGAACACTGAAGCTTTCTTT. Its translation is CASSLIGGPNTEAFF.

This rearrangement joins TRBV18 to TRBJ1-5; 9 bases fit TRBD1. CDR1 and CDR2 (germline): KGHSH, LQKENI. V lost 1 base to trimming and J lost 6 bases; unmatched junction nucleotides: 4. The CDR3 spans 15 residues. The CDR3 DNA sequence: TGTGCCAGCTCACCACACAGGGGGCCCGGTCAGCCCCAGCATTTT. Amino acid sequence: CASSPHRGPGQPQHF.

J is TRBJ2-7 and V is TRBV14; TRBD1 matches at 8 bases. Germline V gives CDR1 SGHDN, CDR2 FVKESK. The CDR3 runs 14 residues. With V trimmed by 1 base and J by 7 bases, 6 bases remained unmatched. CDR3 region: CASSQAQGAGEQYF. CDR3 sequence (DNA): TGTGCCAGCAGCCAAGCCCAGGGGGCTGGAGAGCAGTACTTC.

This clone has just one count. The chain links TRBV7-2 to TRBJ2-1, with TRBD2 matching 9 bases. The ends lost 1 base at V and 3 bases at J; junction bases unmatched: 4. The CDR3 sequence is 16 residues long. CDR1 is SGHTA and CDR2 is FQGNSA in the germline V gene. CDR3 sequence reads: CASSLGGAGGYNEQFF. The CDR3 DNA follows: TGTGCCAGCAGCTTAGGTGGAGCGGGGGGCTACAATGAGCAGTTCTTC.

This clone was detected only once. The CDR3 DNA reads TGTGCCAGCAGTGAATGGAGGGAGCAGTTCTTC. Residues: CASSEWREQFF. The rearrangement uses TRBV25-1 and TRBJ2-1; perhaps TRBD2 as D (5 bases). CDR1 is MGHDK and CDR2 is SYGVNS in the germline V gene. Trimming shortened V by 1 base and J by 10 bases, and 5 bases separated the two germline ends. CDR3 length: 11 residues.

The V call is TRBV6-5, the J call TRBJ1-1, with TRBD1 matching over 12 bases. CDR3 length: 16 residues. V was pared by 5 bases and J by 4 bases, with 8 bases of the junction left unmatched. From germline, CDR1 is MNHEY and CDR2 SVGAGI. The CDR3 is CASSHLGQGAGTEAFF. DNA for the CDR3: TGTGCCAGCAGTCACTTGGGACAGGGGGCGGGCACTGAAGCTTTCTTT.

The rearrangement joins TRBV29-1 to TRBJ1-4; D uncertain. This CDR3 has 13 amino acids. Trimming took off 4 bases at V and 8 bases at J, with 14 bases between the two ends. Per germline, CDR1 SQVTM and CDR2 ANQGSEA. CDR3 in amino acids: CSVGTKAGEKLFF. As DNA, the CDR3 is TGCAGCGTTGGGACTAAAGCGGGAGAAAAACTGTTTTTT. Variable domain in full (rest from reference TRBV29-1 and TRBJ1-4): SAVISQKPSRDICQRGTSLTIQCQVDSQVTMMFWYRQQPGQSLTLIATANQGSEATYESGFVIDKFPISRPNLTFSTLTVSNMSPEDSSIYLCSVGTKAGEKLFFGSGTQLSVL.

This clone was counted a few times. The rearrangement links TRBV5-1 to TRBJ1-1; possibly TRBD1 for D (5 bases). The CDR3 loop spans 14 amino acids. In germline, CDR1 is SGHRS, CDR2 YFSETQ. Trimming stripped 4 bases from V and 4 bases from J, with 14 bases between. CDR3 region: CASSLLGGFTEAFF. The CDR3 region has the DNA TGCGCCAGCAGCCTACTGGGGGGATTCACTGAAGCTTTCTTT.

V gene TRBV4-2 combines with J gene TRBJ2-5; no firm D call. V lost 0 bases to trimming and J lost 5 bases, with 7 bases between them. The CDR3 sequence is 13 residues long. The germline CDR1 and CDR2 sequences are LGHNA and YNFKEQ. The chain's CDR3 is CASSQESLETQYF. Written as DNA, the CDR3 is TGTGCCAGCAGCCAAGAATCGTTGGAGACCCAGTACTTC.

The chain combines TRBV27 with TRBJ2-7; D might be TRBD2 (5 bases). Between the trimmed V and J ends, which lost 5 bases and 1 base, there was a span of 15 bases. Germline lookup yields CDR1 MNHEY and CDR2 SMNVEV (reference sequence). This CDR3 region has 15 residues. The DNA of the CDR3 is TGTGCCAGCAGTCTCAACGGGGATCGGTCCTACGAGCAGTACTTC. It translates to CASSLNGDRSYEQYF.

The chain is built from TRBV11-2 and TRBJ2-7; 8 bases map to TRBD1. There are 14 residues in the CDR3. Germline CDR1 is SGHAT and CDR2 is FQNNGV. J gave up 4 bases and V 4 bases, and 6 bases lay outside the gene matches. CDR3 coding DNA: TGTGCCAGCAGCTCCCGGGACAGGAGGTACGAGCAGTACTTC. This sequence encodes CASSSRDRRYEQYF.

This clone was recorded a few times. CDR3 nucleotide sequence: TGTGCCAGCAGGGGACTCCTAAATCAGCCCCAGCATTTT. Translation: CASRGLLNQPQHF. The chain employs TRBV28 and TRBJ1-5; D possibly corresponds to TRBD1 (5 bases). V shed 6 bases and J shed 4 bases, with 10 bases lying between them. There are 13 residues in the CDR3. Germline V lookup: CDR1 MDHEN, CDR2 SYDVKM.

CDR3 in DNA: TGTGCCAGCAGGGACGGACAGGGTGCCTACGAGCAGTACTTC. Translated: CASRDGQGAYEQYF. The chain couples TRBV6-6 to TRBJ2-7, with TRBD1 matching 8 bases. Germline V gives CDR1 MNHNY, CDR2 SVGAGI (reference sequence). With 6 bases clipped from V and 2 bases from J, the junction kept 6 bases outside the gene matches. The CDR3 sequence is 14 residues long.

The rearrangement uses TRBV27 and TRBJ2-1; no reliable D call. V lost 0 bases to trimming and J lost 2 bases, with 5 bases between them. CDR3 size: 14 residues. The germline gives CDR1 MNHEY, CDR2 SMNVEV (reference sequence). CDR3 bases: TGTGCCAGCAGTTTATCCACAACCTACAATGAGCAGTTCTTC. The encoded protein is CASSLSTTYNEQFF.

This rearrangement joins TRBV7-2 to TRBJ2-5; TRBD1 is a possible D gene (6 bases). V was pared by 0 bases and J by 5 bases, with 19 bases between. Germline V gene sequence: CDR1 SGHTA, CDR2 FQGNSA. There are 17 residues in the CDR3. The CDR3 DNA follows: TGTGCCAGCAGCTTAGCGCGTATCCAGGGGCGCGGGGAGACCCAGTACTTC. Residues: CASSLARIQGRGETQYF.

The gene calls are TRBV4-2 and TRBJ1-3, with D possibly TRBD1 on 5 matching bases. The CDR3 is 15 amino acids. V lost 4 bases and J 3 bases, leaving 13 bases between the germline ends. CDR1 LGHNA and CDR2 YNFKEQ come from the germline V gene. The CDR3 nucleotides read TGTGCCAGCAGCCGCACGGGGGGGGTTGGAAACACCATATATTTT. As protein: CASSRTGGVGNTIYF.

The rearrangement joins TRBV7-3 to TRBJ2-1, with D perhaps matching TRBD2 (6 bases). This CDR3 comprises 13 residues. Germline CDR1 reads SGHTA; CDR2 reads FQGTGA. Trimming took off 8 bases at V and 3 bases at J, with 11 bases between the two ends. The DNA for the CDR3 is TGTGCCAGCGCCGGAGGGGTCTACAATGAGCAGTTCTTC. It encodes CASAGGVYNEQFF.

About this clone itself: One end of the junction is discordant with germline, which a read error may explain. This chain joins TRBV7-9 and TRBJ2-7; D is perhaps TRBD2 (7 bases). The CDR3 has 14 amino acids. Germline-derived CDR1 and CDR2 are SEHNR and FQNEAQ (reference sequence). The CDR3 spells CSSSVGGGGYEQYF. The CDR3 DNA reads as TGTTCCAGCAGCGTGGGGGGGGGCGGCTACGAGCAGTACTTC.

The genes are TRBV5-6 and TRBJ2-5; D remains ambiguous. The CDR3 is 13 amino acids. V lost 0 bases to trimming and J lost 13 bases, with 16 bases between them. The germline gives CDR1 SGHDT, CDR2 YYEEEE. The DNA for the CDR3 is TGTGCCAGCAGCTTGGAATATGTGGGCCGCTGGTACTTC. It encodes CASSLEYVGRWYF. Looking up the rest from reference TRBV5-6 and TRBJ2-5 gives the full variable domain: DAGVTQSPTHLIKTRGQQVTLRCSPKSGHDTVSWYQQALGQGPQFIFQYYEEEERQRGNFPDRFSGHQFPNYSSELNVNALLLGDSALYLCASSLEYVGRWYFGPGTRLLVL.

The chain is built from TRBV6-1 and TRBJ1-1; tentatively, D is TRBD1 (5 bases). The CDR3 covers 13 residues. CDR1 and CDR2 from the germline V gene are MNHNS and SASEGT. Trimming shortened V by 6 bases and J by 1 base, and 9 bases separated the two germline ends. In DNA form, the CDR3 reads TGTGCCAGCAGGAAGACAGCGAACACTGAAGCTTTCTTT. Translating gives CASRKTANTEAFF.

The CDR3 sequence: CASSLTVAGNNEQFF. Written as DNA, the CDR3 is TGTGCCAGCAGTTTAACAGTAGCGGGAAACAATGAGCAGTTCTTC. This sequence joins TRBV27 and TRBJ2-1; 8 bases line up with TRBD2. Trimming removed 2 bases from V and 5 bases from J; junction bases left unmatched: 5. This CDR3 region has 15 residues. Germline-derived CDR1 and CDR2 are MNHEY and SMNVEV (reference sequence).

CDR3 in amino acids: CASTPEGGTVRGYTF. Here the CDR3 DNA reads TGCGCCAGCACCCCGGAGGGGGGGACGGTGAGAGGCTACACCTTC. This rearrangement joins TRBV4-1 to TRBJ1-2; D is possibly TRBD1 (6 bases). V lost 7 bases to trimming and J lost 8 bases, with 23 bases between them. The CDR3 totals 15 residues. The germline V gene encodes CDR1 MGHRA and CDR2 YSYEKL.

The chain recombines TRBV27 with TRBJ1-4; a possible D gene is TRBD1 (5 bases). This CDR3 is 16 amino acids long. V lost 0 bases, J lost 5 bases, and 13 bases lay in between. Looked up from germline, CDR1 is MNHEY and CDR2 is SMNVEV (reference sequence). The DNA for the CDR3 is TGTGCCAGCAGTTTATCCGTGACAGCCCCGAATGAAAAACTGTTTTTT. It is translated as CASSLSVTAPNEKLFF.

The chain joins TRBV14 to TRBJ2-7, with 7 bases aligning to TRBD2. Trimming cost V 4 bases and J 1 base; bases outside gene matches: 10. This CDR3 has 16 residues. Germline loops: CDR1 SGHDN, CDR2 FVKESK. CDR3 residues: CASSRTGGRTSYEQYF. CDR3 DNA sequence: TGTGCCAGCAGCCGGACTGGCGGGAGAACATCCTACGAGCAGTACTTC.

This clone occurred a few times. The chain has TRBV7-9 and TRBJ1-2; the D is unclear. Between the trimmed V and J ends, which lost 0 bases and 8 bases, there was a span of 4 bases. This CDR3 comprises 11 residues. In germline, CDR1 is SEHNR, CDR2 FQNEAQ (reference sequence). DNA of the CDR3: TGTGCCAGCAGCTTAGCTGGCGGCTACACCTTC. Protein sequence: CASSLAGGYTF.

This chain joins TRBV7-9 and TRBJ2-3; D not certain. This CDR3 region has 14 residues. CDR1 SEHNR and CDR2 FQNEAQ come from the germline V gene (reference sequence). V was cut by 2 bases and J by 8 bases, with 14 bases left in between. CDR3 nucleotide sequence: TGTGCCAGCAGCTTAAGCCAGAGTCGGGTTACGCAGTATTTT. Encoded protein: CASSLSQSRVTQYF.

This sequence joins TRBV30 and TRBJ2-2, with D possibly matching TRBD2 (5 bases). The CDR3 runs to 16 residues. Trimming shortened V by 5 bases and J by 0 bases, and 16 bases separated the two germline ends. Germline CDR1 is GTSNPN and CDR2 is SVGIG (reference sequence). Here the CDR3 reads CAWSGSWATNTGELFF. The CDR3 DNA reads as TGTGCCTGGTCGGGATCTTGGGCAACGAACACCGGGGAGCTGTTTTTT.